This TCR beta chain comes out of a study of T cell responses to AZD1222 COVID-19 vaccine. Assay: immunoSEQ multiplex PCR; the TCRdb copy retains only in-frame clones and omits some. The table shows some 110,000 clones, with 86% occurring only once. Study-wide points: Donor demographics were predominantly white British with a female majority; clonal diversity may be underestimated.

A word on this clone: Its specificity is not known.

This CDR3 has 15 residues. The J segment lost 0 bases and the V segment lost 4 bases, leaving 2 bases of the junction unmatched. Germline CDR1 SGDLS, CDR2 YYNGEE. The chain carries TRBV9 and TRBJ1-3, with 9 bases matching TRBD1. The receptor's source is an adult who received the AZD1222 COVID-19 vaccine. Material: peripheral blood, obtained 28 days after the second AZD1222 dose. CDR3 sequence reads: CASSPGQGSGNTIYF. The CDR3 DNA reads TGTGCCAGCAGCCCGGGACAGGGCTCTGGAAACACCATATATTTT.